This passage covers 15 T cell receptor beta chains from one sample sequenced in a study of T cell responses to AZD1222 COVID-19 vaccine. Some clones are missing from TCRdb's copy, which holds only in-frame ones; the method was immunoSEQ multiplex PCR. The sample consists of about 120,000 clones, 85% to 90% of them appearing once. The sample here was peripheral blood, taken 28 days after the second AZD1222 dose. These receptors were obtained from an adult who received the AZD1222 COVID-19 vaccine.

A few counts support this clone. The chain employs TRBV5-1 and TRBJ1-1, with a possible D match to TRBD1 (5 bases). Germline-derived CDR1 and CDR2 are SGHRS and YFSETQ. V was pared by 4 bases and J by 4 bases, with 17 bases between. The CDR3 has 15 amino acids. CDR3 residues: CASSPWSDGGTEAFF. CDR3 coding DNA: TGCGCCAGCAGCCCGTGGTCAGACGGGGGCACTGAAGCTTTCTTT.

This chain uses TRBV28 with TRBJ1-2; 7 bases align to TRBD1. The germline V gene has CDR1 MDHEN and CDR2 SYDVKM. J lost 6 bases, V lost 7 bases, and 8 bases had no gene match. The CDR3 sequence is 13 residues long. CDR3 sequence: CASTLVTGDGYTF. The CDR3 DNA sequence: TGTGCCAGCACTCTGGTAACAGGGGATGGCTACACCTTC.

V usage is TRBV28 and J usage is TRBJ1-1; unclear D gene. Trimming left V 6 bases short and J 1 base short, with 3 bases between. The CDR3 has 11 residues. Germline V gene lookup returns CDR1 MDHEN and CDR2 SYDVKM. For the CDR3, the DNA is TGTGCCAGCAGGCAGAACACTGAAGCTTTCTTT. Protein product: CASRQNTEAFF.

CDR3 protein: CASSQVTGVYYGYTF. CDR3 nucleotides: TGTGCCAGCAGCCAAGTGACAGGGGTCTATTATGGCTACACCTTC. V and J are TRBV14 and TRBJ1-2, with 8 bases matching TRBD1. Germline CDR1 SGHDN, CDR2 FVKESK. Trimming cost V 1 base and J 5 bases; bases outside gene matches: 6. The CDR3 length is 15 residues.

The chain uses TRBV27 and TRBJ2-5; D ambiguous. Germline V gene data show CDR1 as MNHEY and CDR2 as SMNVEV (reference sequence). Trimming removed 0 bases from V and 0 bases from J, with 8 bases in between. The CDR3 totals 15 residues. CDR3 in amino acids: CASSLSRQYQETQYF. In DNA, the CDR3 is TGTGCCAGCAGTTTATCGAGGCAGTACCAAGAGACCCAGTACTTC.

This clone was seen only once. This CDR3 is CASSPRTGMESGYTF. The CDR3 nucleotides read TGTGCCAGCTCACCGCGGACAGGGATGGAGAGTGGCTACACCTTC. The chain carries TRBV18 and TRBJ1-2; 8 bases align to TRBD1. The CDR3 is 15 residues long. Germline V gene data show CDR1 as KGHSH and CDR2 as LQKENI. V was pared by 3 bases and J by 7 bases, with 10 bases of the junction left unmatched.

The DNA of the CDR3 is TGTGCCAGCAGTTACGGGGGACAGGGTGTTCAGCCCCAGCATTTT. Its translation: CASSYGGQGVQPQHF. This chain joins TRBV6-5 and TRBJ1-5, with 9 bases matching TRBD1. The ends lost 2 bases at V and 6 bases at J; junction bases unmatched: 5. CDR1 MNHEY and CDR2 SVGAGI come from the germline V gene. The CDR3 has 15 residues.

This clone turned up a few times. The J gene is TRBJ2-2, the V gene TRBV7-9, with a weak D call TRBD2 (6 bases). Trimming removed 5 bases from V and 2 bases from J, with 15 bases in between. The germline gives CDR1 SEHNR, CDR2 FQNEAQ (reference sequence). This CDR3 region has 16 residues. CDR3 protein: CASSARSGSNTGELFF. The CDR3 coding sequence is TGTGCCAGCAGCGCCCGTAGCGGTAGTAACACCGGGGAGCTGTTTTTT.

The CDR3 DNA reads as TGTGCCAGCAGTTACTCGAGACGGGACAGCAACACTGAAGCTTTCTTT. As protein: CASSYSRRDSNTEAFF. The rearrangement joins TRBV6-5 to TRBJ1-1; 7 bases fit TRBD1. Looked up from germline, CDR1 is MNHEY and CDR2 is SVGAGI. The CDR3 totals 16 residues. The junction had 6 bases not matched to a gene; V was cut back by 0 bases and J by 2 bases.

The V call is TRBV10-3, the J call TRBJ1-5; 8 bases map to TRBD1. CDR1 is ENHRY, CDR2 SYGVKD, per germline. The V gene end was trimmed by 3 bases and the J gene end by 3 bases; junction bases not matched to a gene: 4. CDR3 length: 15 amino acids. The CDR3 DNA reads as TGTGCCATCAGTGAAGGACAGGGTACCAATCAGCCCCAGCATTTT. This gives the protein CAISEGQGTNQPQHF.

V gene TRBV2 combines with J gene TRBJ2-1; 9 bases fit TRBD2. Losses at the gene ends were 8 bases for V and 10 bases for J; bases not matched to a gene: 12. This CDR3 spans 14 amino acids. Germline V gene lookup returns CDR1 SNHLY and CDR2 FYNNEI. CDR3 residues: CASLKTGTSNEQFF. CDR3 DNA sequence: TGTGCCAGCCTAAAAACCGGGACTAGCAACGAGCAGTTCTTC.

This clone was observed at least ten times. This chain connects TRBV4-3 to TRBJ2-2; the D gene is possibly TRBD1 (6 bases). The CDR3 runs 15 residues. The V and J ends lost 2 bases and 3 bases respectively, with 10 bases between them. CDR1 LGHNA and CDR2 YSLEER come from the germline V gene. The CDR3 coding sequence is TGCGCCAGCAGCCAAAAGACAGGATACACCGGGGAGCTGTTTTTT. This encodes CASSQKTGYTGELFF.

The chain uses TRBV5-1 and TRBJ2-2; 7 positions agree with TRBD1. Germline V gene sequence: CDR1 SGHRS, CDR2 YFSETQ. CDR3 length: 15 residues. V dropped 4 bases and J dropped 6; count of bases not matched to a gene: 9. The CDR3 region has the DNA TGCGCCAGCAGCGTGAATGGACAGGTGCCCGGGGAGCTGTTTTTT. This gives the protein CASSVNGQVPGELFF.

The chain uses TRBV10-2 and TRBJ1-4; the D gene is possibly TRBD1 (5 bases). Trimming stripped 4 bases from V and 5 bases from J, with 17 bases between. Germline CDR1 WSHSY, CDR2 SAAADI. CDR3 size: 16 residues. CDR3 region: CASSAYIGAGNEKLFF. Here the CDR3 DNA reads TGCGCCAGCAGTGCTTATATTGGTGCAGGGAATGAAAAACTGTTTTTT.

This chain connects TRBV5-1 to TRBJ1-3; TRBD1 matches 7 bases. The CDR3 extends over 17 amino acids. Germline loops: CDR1 SGHRS, CDR2 YFSETQ. V lost 4 bases, J lost 0 bases, and 10 bases stayed unmatched. The CDR3 region has the DNA TGCGCCAGCAGCCGATTGGACAGGAGCAGCTCTGGAAACACCATATATTTT. Translating gives CASSRLDRSSSGNTIYF.